What follows are 31 T cell receptor beta chains derived from one specimen sequenced in a study of cytomegalovirus exposure and HLA in healthy donors. The study ran its PCR with 60 Vbeta and 13 Jbeta primers. The protocol was immunoSEQ multiplex PCR, while the TCRdb copy is restricted to in-frame clones and leaves out a portion. Of 150,000 to 200,000 clones listed, about 9% are singletons. The sample comprised PBMCs. These TCRs come from a woman in her thirties in good health and CMV-seropositive.

The chain has TRBV14 and TRBJ2-3; D is possibly TRBD2 (5 bases). Trimming took 0 bases from V and 2 from J, leaving 6 bases between them. This CDR3 is 14 amino acids long. Germline values: CDR1 SGHDN, CDR2 FVKESK. CDR3 in amino acids: CASSQELATDTQYF. The CDR3 DNA is TGTGCCAGCAGCCAAGAGCTAGCCACAGATACGCAGTATTTT.

The chain uses TRBV6-5 and TRBJ2-7; 8 nucleotides line up with TRBD1. The CDR3 extends over 15 amino acids. Per germline, CDR1 MNHEY and CDR2 SVGAGI. V shed 5 bases, J shed 5 bases, and the junction held 11 bases outside the gene matches. The CDR3 sequence is CASSPDRGSRNEQYF. In nucleotides, the CDR3 is TGTGCCAGCAGTCCCGACAGGGGTTCGCGGAACGAGCAGTACTTC.

V is TRBV6-1 and J is TRBJ1-5, with D unresolved. Trimming took 6 bases from V and 1 from J, leaving 7 bases between them. Germline CDR1 is MNHNS and CDR2 is SASEGT. CDR3 size: 13 residues. CDR3 DNA: TGTGCCAGCAGGTTCATGAGCAATCAGCCCCAGCATTTT. Translated: CASRFMSNQPQHF.

CDR3 loop: CASSGGQGSYEQYF. In nucleotides, the CDR3 is TGCGCCAGCAGCGGGGGACAGGGTTCCTACGAGCAGTACTTC. The genes are TRBV4-1 and TRBJ2-7; 9 nucleotides agree with TRBD1. The germline gives CDR1 MGHRA, CDR2 YSYEKL. This CDR3 has 14 residues. V gave up 5 bases and J gave up 1 base; unmatched junction bases: 3.

The chain couples TRBV4-1 to TRBJ1-4, with TRBD1 as a possible D gene (6 bases). CDR1 and CDR2 (germline): MGHRA, YSYEKL. The CDR3 is 13 residues long. V was shortened by 3 bases and J by 8 bases, with 10 bases between the two germline ends. The CDR3 region is CASSQGAREKLFF. As DNA, the CDR3 is TGCGCCAGCAGCCAGGGGGCTAGAGAAAAACTGTTTTTT.

V and J are TRBV5-1 and TRBJ2-7; the D gene is possibly TRBD2 (5 bases). The CDR3 spans 14 residues. The V gene's germline CDR1 is SGHRS and CDR2 YFSETQ. The V gene lost 6 bases and the J gene lost 2 bases, with 15 bases spanning the gap. CDR3 sequence: CASTRASQAYEQYF. CDR3 DNA: TGCGCCAGCACCCGGGCTAGCCAAGCCTACGAGCAGTACTTC.

The J gene is TRBJ2-1, the V gene TRBV9; TRBD2 might be the D (5 bases). CDR3 length: 15 residues. In germline, CDR1 is SGDLS, CDR2 YYNGEE. V lost 1 base to trimming and J lost 4 bases, with 12 bases between them. The CDR3 loop reads CASSVYGEPYNEQFF. CDR3 bases: TGTGCCAGCAGCGTATACGGGGAGCCTTACAATGAGCAGTTCTTC.

In this sample, this clone turned up a few times. The chain couples TRBV6-6 to TRBJ2-2, with no clear D. Germline values: CDR1 MNHNY, CDR2 SVGAGI (reference sequence). CDR3 length: 15 residues. Between the trimmed V and J ends, which lost 4 bases and 6 bases, there was a span of 15 bases. CDR3 residues: CASSFPEVVAGELFF. CDR3 in DNA: TGTGCCAGCAGTTTCCCCGAGGTCGTTGCCGGGGAGCTGTTTTTT.

This clone was observed a handful of times. The chain uses TRBV5-1 and TRBJ2-2, with 7 bases lining up with TRBD2. Germline CDR1 and CDR2: SGHRS and YFSETQ. The CDR3 is made up of 16 amino acids. Trimming removed 0 bases from V and 5 bases from J; junction bases left unmatched: 7. CDR3 amino acids: CASSLAPAGVTGELFF. CDR3 nucleotide sequence: TGCGCCAGCAGCTTGGCCCCGGCGGGAGTTACCGGGGAGCTGTTTTTT.

This clone was detected only a few times. The V call is TRBV27, the J call TRBJ1-2, with D possibly being TRBD1 (6 bases). This CDR3 comprises 15 residues. V was clipped by 0 bases and J by 4 bases, with 12 bases between them. Germline values: CDR1 MNHEY, CDR2 SMNVEV (reference sequence). The CDR3 is CASSLSRQGRYGYTF. In nucleotides, the CDR3 is TGTGCCAGCAGTTTATCGAGGCAGGGGCGCTATGGCTACACCTTC.

This clone was found a few times. This chain uses TRBV29-1 with TRBJ2-1; weak D call: TRBD1 (6 bases). V lost 3 bases and J 6 bases, leaving 15 bases between the germline ends. Germline CDR1 and CDR2: SQVTM and ANQGSEA. The length of the CDR3 is 14 residues. The CDR3 region has the DNA TGCAGCGTTGAGAGGGGGACGGGTGGCAATGAGCAGTTCTTC. It encodes CSVERGTGGNEQFF.

This clone was counted between two and nine times. The chain combines TRBV5-1 with TRBJ1-1, with 8 bases fitting TRBD1. The CDR3 runs 15 residues. Losses at the gene ends were 0 bases for V and 6 bases for J; bases not matched to a gene: 7. The germline CDR1 and CDR2 sequences are SGHRS and YFSETQ. Written as DNA, the CDR3 is TGCGCCAGCAGCTTGGCCACAGGGGGGGTAGCTGAAGCTTTCTTT. It yields the protein CASSLATGGVAEAFF.

This clone was detected a few times. The gene calls are TRBV13 and TRBJ2-7; 7 bases are a match to TRBD2. The CDR3 extends over 13 amino acids. V lost 8 bases, J lost 2 bases, and 6 bases stayed unmatched. Germline assignment: CDR1 PRHDT and CDR2 FYEKMQ (reference sequence). In nucleotides, the CDR3 is TGTGCCAGCTATATTCGGGGGGCCTACGAGCAGTACTTC. This gives the protein CASYIRGAYEQYF.

This clone came up a few times. This chain connects TRBV13 to TRBJ2-7; 11 nucleotides align to TRBD2. Germline assignment: CDR1 PRHDT and CDR2 FYEKMQ (reference sequence). This CDR3 region has 16 residues. Unmatched junction bases numbered 7, after V lost 3 bases and J lost 3 bases. The CDR3: CASSLWATSGSYEQYF. DNA for the CDR3: TGTGCCAGCAGCTTGTGGGCAACTAGCGGGAGCTACGAGCAGTACTTC.

The chain couples TRBV29-1 to TRBJ1-4; tentatively, D is TRBD1 (5 bases). Trimming left V 8 bases short and J 7 bases short, with 14 bases between. CDR1 and CDR2 from the germline V gene are SQVTM and ANQGSEA. The length of the CDR3 is 12 residues. CDR3 nucleotide sequence: TGCAGCATTCGAAGGGGCAGTGAAAAACTGTTTTTT. Its protein product is CSIRRGSEKLFF.

This sequence joins TRBV5-1 and TRBJ2-7; 7 bases align to TRBD2. The germline CDR1 and CDR2 sequences are SGHRS and YFSETQ. The CDR3 is 16 residues long. The J segment lost 4 bases and the V segment lost 1 base, leaving 11 bases of the junction unmatched. CDR3 amino acids: CASSLSAGGEGYEQYF. The CDR3 DNA reads TGCGCCAGCAGCTTGTCGGCTGGAGGGGAGGGTTACGAGCAGTACTTC.

This clone was counted only a few times. CDR3 in amino acids: CASSEAAYRGDTQYF. CDR3 nucleotides: TGTGCCAGCAGCGAAGCCGCGTACAGGGGAGATACGCAGTATTTT. The chain is built from TRBV5-4 and TRBJ2-3; TRBD1 matches at 7 bases. Germline V CDR1 and CDR2: SGHNT, YYREEE (reference sequence). The CDR3 is 15 amino acids. The J segment lost 5 bases and the V segment lost 4 bases, leaving 10 bases of the junction unmatched.

This clone was counted a few times. The chain combines TRBV5-1 with TRBJ2-6; maybe TRBD1 (5 bases). This CDR3 is 17 amino acids long. CDR1 SGHRS and CDR2 YFSETQ come from the germline V gene. The V end was cut by 4 bases, the J end by 0 bases, with 14 bases between. The chain's CDR3 is CASSRQTVRSGANVLTF. The CDR3 DNA reads as TGCGCCAGCAGCCGCCAGACAGTTCGCTCTGGGGCCAACGTCCTGACTTTC.

Notes on this clone: This sample also contains other DNA sequences that code for the same CDR3. This chain connects TRBV7-6 to TRBJ2-3, with a tentative D call TRBD1 (5 bases). The germline V gene encodes CDR1 SGHVS and CDR2 FNYEAQ. V dropped 5 bases and J dropped 5 bases, with 8 bases sitting between them. The CDR3 loop spans 12 amino acids. CDR3 sequence (DNA): TGTGCCAGCAGCACAGGTGAAGATACGCAGTATTTT. Its translation is CASSTGEDTQYF.

The chain employs TRBV29-1 and TRBJ2-7; 7 nucleotides line up with TRBD2. J gave up 7 bases and V 5 bases, and 14 bases lay outside the gene matches. The germline V gene has CDR1 SQVTM and CDR2 ANQGSEA. The length of the CDR3 is 14 residues. CDR3: CSVYGTGPAGEQYF. The CDR3 DNA follows: TGCAGCGTTTACGGGACCGGACCAGCGGGGGAGCAGTACTTC.

The chain joins TRBV7-9 to TRBJ2-7, with TRBD2 identical over 11 bases. The CDR3 loop spans 18 amino acids. Germline V gene lookup returns CDR1 SEHNR and CDR2 FQNEAQ (reference sequence). The junction had 9 bases not matched to a gene; V was cut back by 1 base and J by 1 base. The CDR3, as DNA: TGTGCCAGCAGCTTAGTTGTTAGCGGGAGGGAGGGGTCCTACGAGCAGTACTTC. This codes for CASSLVVSGREGSYEQYF.

This clone was counted between two and nine times. The J gene is TRBJ2-2, the V gene TRBV9; D is ambiguous. There are 14 residues in the CDR3. V was clipped by 4 bases and J by 2 bases, with 9 bases between them. Germline V gene data show CDR1 as SGDLS and CDR2 as YYNGEE. CDR3 in DNA: TGTGCCAGCAGCCCCCCCCGTAACACCGGGGAGCTGTTTTTT. It translates to CASSPPRNTGELFF. The variable domain in full, completed from reference TRBV9 and TRBJ2-2, reads DSGVTQTPKHLITATGQRVTLRCSPRSGDLSVYWYQQSLDQGLQFLIQYYNGEERAKGNILERFSAQQFPDLHSELNLSSLELGDSALYFCASSPPRNTGELFFGEGSRLTVL.

This clone has a handful of counts. The chain recombines TRBV9 with TRBJ2-2; TRBD2 aligns across 9 bases. Germline V gives CDR1 SGDLS, CDR2 YYNGEE. J was trimmed by 1 base and V by 2 bases; bases with no gene match: 3. The CDR3 extends over 16 amino acids. The CDR3 loop reads CASSVASGMNTGELFF. In nucleotides, the CDR3 is TGTGCCAGCAGCGTTGCTAGCGGGATGAACACCGGGGAGCTGTTTTTT. The complete variable domain, with remaining parts taken from reference TRBV9 and TRBJ2-2, reads DSGVTQTPKHLITATGQRVTLRCSPRSGDLSVYWYQQSLDQGLQFLIQYYNGEERAKGNILERFSAQQFPDLHSELNLSSLELGDSALYFCASSVASGMNTGELFFGEGSRLTVL.

The chain uses TRBV10-2 and TRBJ2-1, with TRBD2 matching 13 bases. CDR1 is WSHSY, CDR2 SAAADI, per germline. Trimming took 2 bases from V and 7 from J; bases not matched to a gene: 8. This CDR3 is built from 17 residues. CDR3 nucleotide sequence: TGCGCCAGCAGTGAGCCCCTACTAGCGGGAGGGCGGAATGAGCAGTTCTTC. It specifies CASSEPLLAGGRNEQFF.

J is TRBJ2-7 and V is TRBV27; 8 bases agree with TRBD1. There are 14 residues in the CDR3. V shed 8 bases, J shed 5 bases, and the junction held 11 bases outside the gene matches. Germline loops: CDR1 MNHEY, CDR2 SMNVEV (reference sequence). The CDR3 bases are TGTGCCAGCGGGCTCGCGGACAGGGTCAACGAGCAGTACTTC. Its translation: CASGLADRVNEQYF.

The chain combines TRBV12-5 with TRBJ2-5, with unresolved D. The CDR3 totals 15 residues. V was shortened by 6 bases and J by 2 bases, with 16 bases between the two germline ends. Germline loops: CDR1 LGHNT, CDR2 FRNRAP. The CDR3 DNA follows: TGTGCTAGTGGGATCACCTGGGTGGAGCAAGAGACCCAGTACTTC. It translates to CASGITWVEQETQYF.

This clone turned up a few times. The V and J genes are TRBV9 and TRBJ2-5; 12 nucleotides agree with TRBD1. CDR1 is SGDLS and CDR2 is YYNGEE in the germline V gene. This CDR3 comprises 15 residues. V gave up 2 bases and J gave up 6 bases; unmatched junction bases: 5. The CDR3 loop is CASSVGTGGAQTQYF. CDR3 DNA: TGTGCCAGCAGCGTCGGGACAGGGGGCGCCCAGACCCAGTACTTC.

This clone has only a few counts. The chain combines TRBV18 with TRBJ1-1, with 9 positions matching TRBD1. V dropped 8 bases and J dropped 1; count of bases not matched to a gene: 5. CDR1 is KGHSH and CDR2 is LQKENI in the germline V gene. This CDR3 is 14 amino acids long. Here the CDR3 reads CASRGQGRNTEAFF. In DNA form, the CDR3 reads TGTGCCAGCCGGGGACAGGGACGGAACACTGAAGCTTTCTTT.

This clone has only a few counts. The V call is TRBV18, the J call TRBJ2-1, with 7 bases matching TRBD1. The CDR3 length is 15 residues. J gave up 4 bases and V 4 bases, and 7 bases lay outside the gene matches. CDR1 and CDR2 from the germline V gene are KGHSH and LQKENI. For the CDR3, the DNA is TGTGCCAGCTCACTGAGGACAGGAGCTTACAATGAGCAGTTCTTC. Its translation: CASSLRTGAYNEQFF. Variable domain in full (rest from reference TRBV18 and TRBJ2-1): NAGVMQNPRHLVRRRGQEARLRCSPMKGHSHVYWYRQLPEEGLKFMVYLQKENIIDESGMPKERFSAEFPKEGPSILRIQQVVRGDSAAYFCASSLRTGAYNEQFFGPGTRLTVL.

This clone was seen a handful of times. DNA of the CDR3: TGCGCCAGCAGCTTGGGCAGCTCCTACAATGAGCAGTTCTTC. Translated: CASSLGSSYNEQFF. J is TRBJ2-1 and V is TRBV5-1, with no clear D. The CDR3 is made up of 14 amino acids. Trimming removed 0 bases at V and 0 bases at J, with 4 bases between. Germline CDR1 and CDR2: SGHRS and YFSETQ.

This clone has more than one count but fewer than ten. V gene TRBV18 combines with J gene TRBJ2-2; the D gene is possibly TRBD1 (5 bases). This CDR3 contains 15 residues. V was clipped by 6 bases and J by 1 base, with 12 bases between them. CDR1 and CDR2 (germline): KGHSH, LQKENI. For the CDR3, the DNA is TGTGCCAGCTCTACTATTACAGGGAACACCGGGGAGCTGTTTTTT. It codes for CASSTITGNTGELFF.